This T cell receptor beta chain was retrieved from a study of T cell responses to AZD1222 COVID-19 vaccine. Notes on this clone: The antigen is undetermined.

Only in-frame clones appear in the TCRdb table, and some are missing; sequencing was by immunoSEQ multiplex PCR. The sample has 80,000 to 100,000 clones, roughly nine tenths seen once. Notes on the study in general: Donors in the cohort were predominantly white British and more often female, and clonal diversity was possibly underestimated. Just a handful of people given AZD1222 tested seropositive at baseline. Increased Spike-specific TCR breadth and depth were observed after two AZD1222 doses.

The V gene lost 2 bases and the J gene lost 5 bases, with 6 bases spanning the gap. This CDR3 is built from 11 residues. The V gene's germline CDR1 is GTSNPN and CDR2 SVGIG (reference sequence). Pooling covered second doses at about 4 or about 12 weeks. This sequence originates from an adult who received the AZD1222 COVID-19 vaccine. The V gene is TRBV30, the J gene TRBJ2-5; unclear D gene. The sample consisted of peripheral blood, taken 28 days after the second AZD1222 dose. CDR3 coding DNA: TGTGCCTGGAGTCATGGGGAGACCCAGTACTTC. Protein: CAWSHGETQYF.